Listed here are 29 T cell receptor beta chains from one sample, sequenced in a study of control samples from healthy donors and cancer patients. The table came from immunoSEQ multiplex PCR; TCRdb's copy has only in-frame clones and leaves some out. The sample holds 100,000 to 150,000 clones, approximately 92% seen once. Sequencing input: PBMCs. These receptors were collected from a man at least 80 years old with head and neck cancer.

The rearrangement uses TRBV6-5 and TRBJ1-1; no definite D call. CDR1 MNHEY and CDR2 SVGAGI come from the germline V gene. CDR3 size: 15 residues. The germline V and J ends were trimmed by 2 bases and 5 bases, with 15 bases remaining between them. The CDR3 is CASSYRGGSYTEAFF. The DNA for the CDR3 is TGTGCCAGCAGTTACCGCGGTGGGTCTTATACTGAAGCTTTCTTT.

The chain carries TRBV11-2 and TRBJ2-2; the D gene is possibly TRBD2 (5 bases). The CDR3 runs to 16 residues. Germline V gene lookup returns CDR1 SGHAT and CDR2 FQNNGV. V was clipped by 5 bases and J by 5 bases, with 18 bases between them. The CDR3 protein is CASSLPELVGTGELFF. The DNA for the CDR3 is TGTGCCAGCAGCCTTCCCGAACTAGTCGGGACCGGGGAGCTGTTTTTT. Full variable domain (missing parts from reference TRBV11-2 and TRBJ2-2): EAGVAQSPRYKIIEKRQSVAFWCNPISGHATLYWYQQILGQGPKLLIQFQNNGVVDDSQLPKDRFSAERLKGVDSTLKIQPAKLEDSAVYLCASSLPELVGTGELFFGEGSRLTVL.

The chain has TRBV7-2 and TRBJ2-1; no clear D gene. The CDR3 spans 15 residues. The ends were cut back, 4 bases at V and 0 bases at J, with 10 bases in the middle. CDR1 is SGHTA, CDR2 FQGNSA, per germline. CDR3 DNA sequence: TGTGCCAGCAGCTCGACCAGCAGCTCCTACAATGAGCAGTTCTTC. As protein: CASSSTSSSYNEQFF.

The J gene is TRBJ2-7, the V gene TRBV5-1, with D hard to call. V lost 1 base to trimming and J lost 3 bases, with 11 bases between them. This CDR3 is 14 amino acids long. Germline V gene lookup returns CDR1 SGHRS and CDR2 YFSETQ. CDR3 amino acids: CASSLIRPSYEQYF. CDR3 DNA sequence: TGCGCCAGCAGCTTGATTAGACCAAGCTACGAGCAGTACTTC.

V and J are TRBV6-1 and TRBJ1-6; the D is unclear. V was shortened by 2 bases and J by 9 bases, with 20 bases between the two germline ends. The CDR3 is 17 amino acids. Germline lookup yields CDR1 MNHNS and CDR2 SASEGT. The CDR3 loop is CASSEQPPGGRGSPLHF. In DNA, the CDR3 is TGTGCCAGCAGTGAACAGCCCCCCGGCGGGAGAGGTTCACCCCTCCACTTT.

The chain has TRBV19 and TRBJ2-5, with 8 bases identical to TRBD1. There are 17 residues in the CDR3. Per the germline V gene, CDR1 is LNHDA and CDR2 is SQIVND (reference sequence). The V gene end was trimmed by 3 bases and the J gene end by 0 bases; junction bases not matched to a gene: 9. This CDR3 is CASSMIGQGRNQETQYF. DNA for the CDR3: TGTGCCAGTAGTATGATAGGACAGGGACGGAACCAAGAGACCCAGTACTTC.

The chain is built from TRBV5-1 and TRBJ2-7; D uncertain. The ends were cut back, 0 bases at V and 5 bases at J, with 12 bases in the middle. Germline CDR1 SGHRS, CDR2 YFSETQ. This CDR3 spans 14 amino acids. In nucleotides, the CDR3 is TGCGCCAGCAGCTTGGCCAGACAAATGGACGAGCAGTACTTC. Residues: CASSLARQMDEQYF.

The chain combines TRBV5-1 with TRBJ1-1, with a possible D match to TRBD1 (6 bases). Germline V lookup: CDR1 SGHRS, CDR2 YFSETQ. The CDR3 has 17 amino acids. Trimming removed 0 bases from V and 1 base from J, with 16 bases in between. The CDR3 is CASSLARTDGWNTEAFF. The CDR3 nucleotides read TGCGCCAGCAGCTTGGCCCGGACAGACGGGTGGAACACTGAAGCTTTCTTT.

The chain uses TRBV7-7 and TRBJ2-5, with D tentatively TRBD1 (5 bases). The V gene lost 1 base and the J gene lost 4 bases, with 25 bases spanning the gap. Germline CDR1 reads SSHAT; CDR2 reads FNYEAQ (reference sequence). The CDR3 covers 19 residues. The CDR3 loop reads CASSLGGRVIPKGGETQYF. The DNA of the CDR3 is TGTGCCAGCAGCTTAGGTGGCAGGGTTATACCGAAAGGTGGAGAGACCCAGTACTTC.

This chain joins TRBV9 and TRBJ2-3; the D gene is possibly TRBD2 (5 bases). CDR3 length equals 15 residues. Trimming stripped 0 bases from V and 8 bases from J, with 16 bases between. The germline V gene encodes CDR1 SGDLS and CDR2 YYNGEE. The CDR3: CASSVGPTREGTQYF. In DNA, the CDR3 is TGTGCCAGCAGCGTAGGCCCCACCCGAGAGGGTACGCAGTATTTT.

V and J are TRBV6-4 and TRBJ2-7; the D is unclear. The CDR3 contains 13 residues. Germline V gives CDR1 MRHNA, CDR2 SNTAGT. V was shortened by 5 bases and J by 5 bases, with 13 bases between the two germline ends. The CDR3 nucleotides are TGTGCCAGCAGTTCCGAGAGAGGCCACGAGCAGTACTTC. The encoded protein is CASSSERGHEQYF.

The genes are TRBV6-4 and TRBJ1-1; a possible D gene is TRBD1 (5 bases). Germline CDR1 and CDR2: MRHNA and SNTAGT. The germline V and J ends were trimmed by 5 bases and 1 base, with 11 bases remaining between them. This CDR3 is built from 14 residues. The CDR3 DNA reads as TGTGCCAGCAGTATCGGGGGTCCGAACACTGAAGCTTTCTTT. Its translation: CASSIGGPNTEAFF.

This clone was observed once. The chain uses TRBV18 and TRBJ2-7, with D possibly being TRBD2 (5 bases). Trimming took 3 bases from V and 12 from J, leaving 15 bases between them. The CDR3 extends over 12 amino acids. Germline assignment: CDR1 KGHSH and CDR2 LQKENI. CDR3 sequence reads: CASSPEGGTRYF. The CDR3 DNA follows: TGTGCCAGCTCACCCGAAGGAGGAACGCGGTACTTC.

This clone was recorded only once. Here the CDR3 DNA reads TGTGCCAGCAGACCCACAGATACTAACTATGGCTACACCTTC. Translation: CASRPTDTNYGYTF. The genes are TRBV25-1 and TRBJ1-2; D not certain. The CDR3 consists of 14 residues. V shed 6 bases and J shed 0 bases, with 11 bases lying between them. CDR1 is MGHDK and CDR2 is SYGVNS in the germline V gene.

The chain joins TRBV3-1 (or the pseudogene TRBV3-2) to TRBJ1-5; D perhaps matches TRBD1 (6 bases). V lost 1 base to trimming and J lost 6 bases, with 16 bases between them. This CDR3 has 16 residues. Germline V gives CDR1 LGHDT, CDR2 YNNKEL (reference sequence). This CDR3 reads CASSQGDGGFSQPQHF. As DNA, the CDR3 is TGTGCCAGCAGCCAAGGCGACGGGGGCTTTAGTCAGCCCCAGCATTTT.

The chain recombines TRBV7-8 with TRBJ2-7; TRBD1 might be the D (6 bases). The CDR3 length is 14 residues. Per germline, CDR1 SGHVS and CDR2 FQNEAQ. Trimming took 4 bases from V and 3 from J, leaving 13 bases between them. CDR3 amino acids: CASSSRTESYEQYF. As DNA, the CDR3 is TGTGCCAGCAGCTCTAGGACAGAGAGCTACGAGCAGTACTTC.

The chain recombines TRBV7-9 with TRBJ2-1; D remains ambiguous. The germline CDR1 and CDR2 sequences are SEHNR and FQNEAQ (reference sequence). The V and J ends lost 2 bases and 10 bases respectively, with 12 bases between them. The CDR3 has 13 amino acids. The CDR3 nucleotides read TGTGCCAGCAGCTTATCTCAGAGTCGGGAGCAGTTCTTC. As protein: CASSLSQSREQFF.

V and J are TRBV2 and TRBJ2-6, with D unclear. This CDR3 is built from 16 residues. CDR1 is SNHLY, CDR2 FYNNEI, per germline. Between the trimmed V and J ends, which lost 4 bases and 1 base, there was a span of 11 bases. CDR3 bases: TGTGCCAGCAGTGCCATCCTAATATCTGGGGCCAACGTCCTGACTTTC. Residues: CASSAILISGANVLTF.

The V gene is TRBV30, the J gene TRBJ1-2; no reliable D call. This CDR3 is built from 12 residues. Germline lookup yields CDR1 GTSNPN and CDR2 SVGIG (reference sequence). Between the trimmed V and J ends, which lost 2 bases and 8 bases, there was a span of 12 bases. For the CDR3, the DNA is TGTGCCTGGAGTCGGGCTACCCAGGGCTACACCTTC. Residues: CAWSRATQGYTF.

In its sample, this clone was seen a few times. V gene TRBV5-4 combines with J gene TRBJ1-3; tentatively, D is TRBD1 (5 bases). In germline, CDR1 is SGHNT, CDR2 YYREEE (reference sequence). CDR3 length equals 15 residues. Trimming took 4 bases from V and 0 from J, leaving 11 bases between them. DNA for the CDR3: TGTGCCAGCAGCCCCGGGGGGAACTCTGGAAACACCATATATTTT. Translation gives CASSPGGNSGNTIYF.

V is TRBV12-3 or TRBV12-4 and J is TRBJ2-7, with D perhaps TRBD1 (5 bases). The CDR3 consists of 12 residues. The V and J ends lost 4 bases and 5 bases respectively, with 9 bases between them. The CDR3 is CASSSLTDEQYF. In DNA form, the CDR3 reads TGTGCCAGCAGTTCCCTGACAGACGAGCAGTACTTC.

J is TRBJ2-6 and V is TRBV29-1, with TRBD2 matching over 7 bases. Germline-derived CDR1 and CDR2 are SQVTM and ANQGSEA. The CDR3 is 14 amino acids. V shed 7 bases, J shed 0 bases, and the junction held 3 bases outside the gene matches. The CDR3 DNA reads TGCAGCGCCCGACTAGCCTCTGGGGCCAACGTCCTGACTTTC. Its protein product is CSARLASGANVLTF.

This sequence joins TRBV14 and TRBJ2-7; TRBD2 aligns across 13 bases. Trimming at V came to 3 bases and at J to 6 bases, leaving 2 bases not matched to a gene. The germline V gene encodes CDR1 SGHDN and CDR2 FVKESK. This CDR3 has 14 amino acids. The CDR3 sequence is CASSQGLAGTEQYF. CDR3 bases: TGTGCCAGCAGCCAGGGACTAGCGGGAACCGAGCAGTACTTC.

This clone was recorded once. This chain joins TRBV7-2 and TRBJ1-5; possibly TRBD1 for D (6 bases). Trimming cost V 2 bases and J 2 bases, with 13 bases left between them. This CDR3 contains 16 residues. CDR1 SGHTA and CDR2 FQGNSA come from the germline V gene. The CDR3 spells CASSLNRGARNQPQHF. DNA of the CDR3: TGTGCCAGCAGCTTAAATCGGGGGGCACGCAATCAGCCCCAGCATTTT.

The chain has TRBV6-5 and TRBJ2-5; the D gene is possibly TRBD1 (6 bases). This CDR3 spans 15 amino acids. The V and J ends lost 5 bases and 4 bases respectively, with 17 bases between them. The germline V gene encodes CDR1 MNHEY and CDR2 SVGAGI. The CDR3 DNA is TGTGCCAGCAGTCCTCCACAGGGATGGGTAGAGACCCAGTACTTC. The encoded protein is CASSPPQGWVETQYF.

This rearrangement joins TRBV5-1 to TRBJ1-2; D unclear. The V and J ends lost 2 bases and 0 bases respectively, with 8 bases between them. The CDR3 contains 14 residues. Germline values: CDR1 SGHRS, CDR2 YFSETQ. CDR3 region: CASSFDGSNYGYTF. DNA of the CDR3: TGCGCCAGCAGCTTTGACGGTTCTAACTATGGCTACACCTTC.

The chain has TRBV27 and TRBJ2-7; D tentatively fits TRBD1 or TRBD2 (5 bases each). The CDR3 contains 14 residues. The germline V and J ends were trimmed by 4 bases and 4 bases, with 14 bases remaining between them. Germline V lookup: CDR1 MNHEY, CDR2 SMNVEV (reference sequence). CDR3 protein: CASSSPGRYYEQYF. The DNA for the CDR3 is TGTGCCAGCAGTTCGCCGGGACGGTATTACGAGCAGTACTTC.

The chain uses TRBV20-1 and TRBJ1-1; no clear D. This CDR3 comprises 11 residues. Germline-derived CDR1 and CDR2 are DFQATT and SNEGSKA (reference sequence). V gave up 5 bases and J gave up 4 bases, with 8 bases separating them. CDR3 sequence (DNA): TGCAGTGCTCCGTTGGGCACTGAAGCTTTCTTT. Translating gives CSAPLGTEAFF.

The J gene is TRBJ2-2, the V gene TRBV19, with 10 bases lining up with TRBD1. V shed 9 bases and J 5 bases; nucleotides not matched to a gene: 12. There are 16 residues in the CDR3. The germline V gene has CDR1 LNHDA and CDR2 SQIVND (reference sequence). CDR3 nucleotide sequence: TGTGCCAGCAGGAAGGACTGGACAGGGGGAACCGGGGAGCTGTTTTTT. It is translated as CASRKDWTGGTGELFF.